These T cell receptor beta chains were read from a single sample in a study of blood T cell repertoires in COVID-19. Here immunoSEQ multiplex PCR was the method, and the copy in TCRdb shows in-frame clones only, minus some. The sample records 120,000 or so clones, more than 65% being singletons. Sequenced material: peripheral blood. The receptors derive from a woman aged 70-85 years with acute or convalescent COVID-19. Both conserved end residues are part of each CDR3. The order of the fields is CDR3 protein, clone size, V gene, J gene, D gene. The D gene is left open where the match is weak. For some rows the clone size is stated as once, few or many, or as a class when expanded; others skip it.

CDR3aa: CASSPTGYTEAFF
abundance: .
v_gene: TRBV7-3
j_gene: TRBJ1-1
d_gene: TRBD1

CDR3aa: CASSLGKGGLNGYTF
abundance: few
v_gene: TRBV28
j_gene: TRBJ1-2
d_gene: TRBD1

CDR3aa: CASSLGGQGQETQYF
abundance: .
v_gene: TRBV5-6
j_gene: TRBJ2-5
d_gene: TRBD1

CDR3aa: CASSYGTSGDEQFF
abundance: .
v_gene: TRBV5-1
j_gene: TRBJ2-1
d_gene: TRBD2

CDR3aa: CASSLGTSEKREGETQYF
abundance: once
v_gene: TRBV25-1
j_gene: TRBJ2-5
d_gene: TRBD2

CDR3aa: CASSSILASNYNEQFF
abundance: .
v_gene: TRBV5-1
j_gene: TRBJ2-1
d_gene: .

CDR3aa: CASSQDRSYEQYF
abundance: .
v_gene: TRBV4-2
j_gene: TRBJ2-7
d_gene: .

CDR3aa: CASTIGTGVSTGELFF
abundance: .
v_gene: TRBV19
j_gene: TRBJ2-2
d_gene: TRBD1

CDR3aa: CASSPNLAGGPTGELFF
abundance: .
v_gene: TRBV5-1
j_gene: TRBJ2-2
d_gene: TRBD2

CDR3aa: CASSQGVGRTGPIHSPLHF
abundance: many
v_gene: TRBV4-1
j_gene: TRBJ1-6
d_gene: TRBD1

CDR3aa: CASSRDRNYGYTF
abundance: many
v_gene: TRBV5-5
j_gene: TRBJ1-2
d_gene: TRBD1

CDR3aa: CASSLGQGVPNQPQHF
abundance: few
v_gene: TRBV7-9
j_gene: TRBJ1-5
d_gene: TRBD1

CDR3aa: CASSVLGGRGETQYF
abundance: .
v_gene: TRBV2
j_gene: TRBJ2-5
d_gene: .

CDR3aa: CASRWGQGDTEAFF
abundance: .
v_gene: TRBV5-1
j_gene: TRBJ1-1
d_gene: TRBD1

CDR3aa: CASSDDRGETQYF
abundance: .
v_gene: TRBV2
j_gene: TRBJ2-5
d_gene: TRBD1

CDR3aa: CASHPATGSTDTQYF
abundance: .
v_gene: TRBV5-1
j_gene: TRBJ2-3
d_gene: .

CDR3aa: CASRLLDRENEKLFF
abundance: once
v_gene: TRBV12-2
j_gene: TRBJ1-4
d_gene: .

CDR3aa: CASSGRPNQPQHF
abundance: .
v_gene: TRBV28
j_gene: TRBJ1-5
d_gene: .

CDR3aa: CASSLVFTGAAEDYGYTF
abundance: many
v_gene: TRBV5-6
j_gene: TRBJ1-2
d_gene: TRBD1

CDR3aa: CASSLGSLAGGTTDTQYF
abundance: .
v_gene: TRBV5-1
j_gene: TRBJ2-3
d_gene: TRBD2

CDR3aa: CASSTPAPGSYTF
abundance: .
v_gene: TRBV3-1/TRBV3-2
j_gene: TRBJ1-2
d_gene: .

CDR3aa: CASSLAGYGYTF
abundance: .
v_gene: TRBV2
j_gene: TRBJ1-2
d_gene: .

CDR3aa: CASSTTENTEAFF
abundance: .
v_gene: TRBV18
j_gene: TRBJ1-1
d_gene: .

CDR3aa: CASSLVNGRPSF
abundance: .
v_gene: TRBV11-2
j_gene: TRBJ2-7
d_gene: TRBD2

CDR3aa: CASSAGDSANEKLFF
abundance: .
v_gene: TRBV6-2/TRBV6-3
j_gene: TRBJ1-4
d_gene: TRBD1

CDR3aa: CASNEVRNTGELFF
abundance: .
v_gene: TRBV2
j_gene: TRBJ2-2
d_gene: .

CDR3aa: CASIKRGTYNSPLHF
abundance: .
v_gene: TRBV28
j_gene: TRBJ1-6
d_gene: .

CDR3aa: CASQQGPNYGYTF
abundance: .
v_gene: TRBV6-5
j_gene: TRBJ1-2
d_gene: .

CDR3aa: CASSMYYGSYNSPLHF
abundance: few
v_gene: TRBV5-8
j_gene: TRBJ1-6
d_gene: .

CDR3aa: CASSLQGTRFETQYF
abundance: few
v_gene: TRBV7-2
j_gene: TRBJ2-5
d_gene: TRBD2

CDR3aa: CASSFYLTHTNYGYTF
abundance: few
v_gene: TRBV7-2
j_gene: TRBJ1-2
d_gene: .

CDR3aa: CAISVSGGHTDTQYF
abundance: once
v_gene: TRBV10-3
j_gene: TRBJ2-3
d_gene: TRBD2

CDR3aa: CASSGAGVTGGQGKGYTF
abundance: .
v_gene: TRBV5-5
j_gene: TRBJ1-2
d_gene: .

CDR3aa: CASMEVGGSTDTQYF
abundance: few
v_gene: TRBV27
j_gene: TRBJ2-3
d_gene: .

CDR3aa: CASSIGPQGYQPQHF
abundance: .
v_gene: TRBV19
j_gene: TRBJ1-5
d_gene: .

CDR3aa: CASSITSGGAYEQFF
abundance: .
v_gene: TRBV19
j_gene: TRBJ2-1
d_gene: TRBD2

CDR3aa: CAAQQGEGYTF
abundance: .
v_gene: TRBV19
j_gene: TRBJ1-2
d_gene: TRBD1

CDR3aa: CASSVGSGSPHEQFF
abundance: .
v_gene: TRBV11-2
j_gene: TRBJ2-1
d_gene: TRBD2

CDR3aa: CASSLRQGMVGSNYGYTF
abundance: .
v_gene: TRBV5-5
j_gene: TRBJ1-2
d_gene: TRBD1

CDR3aa: CASGQGEAETQYF
abundance: few
v_gene: TRBV2
j_gene: TRBJ2-5
d_gene: TRBD1

CDR3aa: CASGGGKHTNEQFF
abundance: .
v_gene: TRBV9
j_gene: TRBJ2-1
d_gene: .

CDR3aa: CASPGLAGADTQYF
abundance: once
v_gene: TRBV11-2
j_gene: TRBJ2-3
d_gene: TRBD2